The source of this T cell receptor beta chain is a study of human T cells and chemical hapten exposure. Time point: patch test 3, about 24 weeks after DPC sensitization. The sample's treatment: therapeutic diphenylcyclopropenone sensitization with weekly scalp DPC. Participating donors were patients with alopecia, aged 18 to 70 years, considered appropriate candidates for DPC. Using its own MiXCR run on the RACE reads, TCRdb lists one record per CDR3 protein. The table includes 75,000 to 90,000 distinct CDR3 sequences, about 10% detected once. CDR3 length equals 14 residues. V lost 2 bases to trimming and J lost 2 bases, with 10 bases between them. Germline V CDR1 and CDR2: SGHNT, YYREEE (reference sequence).

The sequences come from whole blood, collected in connection with sensitization to the hapten diphenylcyclopropenone (DPC). The chain employs TRBV5-4 and TRBJ2-5, with TRBD2 as a possible D gene (6 bases). This receptor was taken from a woman aged 45 to 65 with alopecia areata. Some clones in this sample may be carry-over from other donors' samples. This chain's CDR3 is CASSFALAQETQYF. CDR3 DNA sequence: TGTGCCAGCAGCTTCGCCCTAGCGCAAGAGACCCAGTACTTC.